Listed below are T cell receptor beta chains from one sample, sequenced in a study of blood T cell repertoires in COVID-19. The assay was immunoSEQ multiplex PCR, and TCRdb's table has in-frame clones only and misses some. The sample holds 90,000 to 100,000 clones, 90% seen once. The material sequenced was peripheral blood. Source of these receptors: a man over 45 with acute or convalescent COVID-19. The CDR3 runs from the conserved cysteine through the conserved F or W. Each record gives: V gene, J gene, D gene, clone size, CDR3 DNA, CDR3 protein. A D gene is named only where the DNA matches it firmly. Expanded clones get a size class; other rows say once, few or many, or leave the size out.

v_gene: TRBV19; j_gene: TRBJ2-1; d_gene: .; abundance: .; CDR3nt: TGTGCCAGTAGTACACAGGCGACCTCCTACAATGAGCAGTTCTTC; CDR3aa: CASSTQATSYNEQFF
v_gene: TRBV27; j_gene: TRBJ1-5; d_gene: TRBD1; abundance: .; CDR3nt: TGTGCCAGCCGGGGGACAGGGGGCGGTCAGCCCCAGCATTTT; CDR3aa: CASRGTGGGQPQHF
v_gene: TRBV10-3; j_gene: TRBJ1-6; d_gene: TRBD1; abundance: .; CDR3nt: TGTGCCATCAGTTCCCGCTCCGGGACAGGGAGTTCACCCCTCCACTTT; CDR3aa: CAISSRSGTGSSPLHF
v_gene: TRBV24-1; j_gene: TRBJ2-1; d_gene: .; abundance: .; CDR3nt: TGTGCCACCAGTGATCCACAGGGATTGGGATACAATGAGCAGTTCTTC; CDR3aa: CATSDPQGLGYNEQFF
v_gene: TRBV11-3; j_gene: TRBJ2-1; d_gene: TRBD2; abundance: .; CDR3nt: TGTGCCAGCAGCTTAGGTTCCGGAAGCGGGGGATCCTACAATGAGCAGTTCTTC; CDR3aa: CASSLGSGSGGSYNEQFF
v_gene: TRBV5-8; j_gene: TRBJ2-3; d_gene: .; abundance: .; CDR3nt: TGTGCCAGCAGCCGTACAAGGAGGGTTGCTTTTAGCACAGATACGCAGTATTTT; CDR3aa: CASSRTRRVAFSTDTQYF
v_gene: TRBV6-1; j_gene: TRBJ2-7; d_gene: TRBD2; abundance: .; CDR3nt: TGTGCCAGCAGTGAGCCAGCGGGAGCGTACGAGCAGTACTTC; CDR3aa: CASSEPAGAYEQYF
v_gene: TRBV30; j_gene: TRBJ1-6; d_gene: TRBD1; abundance: .; CDR3nt: TGTGCCTGGAGGGACAGGGCGAATTCACCCCTCCACTTT; CDR3aa: CAWRDRANSPLHF
v_gene: TRBV12-5; j_gene: TRBJ2-5; d_gene: TRBD2; abundance: .; CDR3nt: TGTGCTAGTGCCACCGGACTAGCGGGAGCTCGGGAGACCCAGTACTTC; CDR3aa: CASATGLAGARETQYF
v_gene: TRBV28; j_gene: TRBJ1-1; d_gene: TRBD1; abundance: .; CDR3nt: TGTGCCAGCAGGGTACCGGGACAGGGGTCTGAAGCTTTCTTT; CDR3aa: CASRVPGQGSEAFF
v_gene: TRBV5-1; j_gene: TRBJ2-3; d_gene: .; abundance: .; CDR3nt: TGCGCCAGCAGCTTCGACTACCTCACAGATACGCAGTATTTT; CDR3aa: CASSFDYLTDTQYF
v_gene: TRBV7-6; j_gene: TRBJ2-1; d_gene: .; abundance: few; CDR3nt: TGTGCCAGCAGCTTGGATTTCGGCCCGGGGGAGAGAAATGAGCAGTTCTTC; CDR3aa: CASSLDFGPGERNEQFF
v_gene: TRBV12-3/TRBV12-4; j_gene: TRBJ1-2; d_gene: .; abundance: .; CDR3nt: TGTGCCAGCAGTTTAACGACGGGAAATGGCTACACCTTC; CDR3aa: CASSLTTGNGYTF
v_gene: TRBV5-1; j_gene: TRBJ2-2; d_gene: TRBD2; abundance: .; CDR3nt: TGCGCCAGCAGCGTGGGACTAGCGGGAGTGTACGGGGAGCTGTTTTTT; CDR3aa: CASSVGLAGVYGELFF
v_gene: TRBV18; j_gene: TRBJ2-7; d_gene: .; abundance: .; CDR3nt: TGTGCCAGCTCACCCGAATCGGAGGGCGAGCAGTACTTC; CDR3aa: CASSPESEGEQYF
v_gene: TRBV11-3; j_gene: TRBJ1-1; d_gene: .; abundance: .; CDR3nt: TGTGCCAGCAGCTGGCAGGGAACTGAAGCTTTCTTT; CDR3aa: CASSWQGTEAFF
v_gene: TRBV29-1; j_gene: TRBJ2-5; d_gene: TRBD1; abundance: .; CDR3nt: TGCAGCGCCTCCCCCGCAGGGGGAGAGACCCAGTACTTC; CDR3aa: CSASPAGGETQYF
v_gene: TRBV5-1; j_gene: TRBJ1-5; d_gene: .; abundance: .; CDR3nt: TGCGCCAGCAGCTTGACGGGGGGCGGCAATCAGCCCCAGCATTTT; CDR3aa: CASSLTGGGNQPQHF
v_gene: TRBV10-3; j_gene: TRBJ1-2; d_gene: .; abundance: .; CDR3nt: TGTGCCATCAGCCAGGTTAACTATGGCTACACCTTC; CDR3aa: CAISQVNYGYTF
v_gene: TRBV27; j_gene: TRBJ2-2; d_gene: TRBD2; abundance: few; CDR3nt: TGTGCCAGCAGTTTGTCCCCTGGGGAGGGACCCGGGGAGCTGTTTTTT; CDR3aa: CASSLSPGEGPGELFF
v_gene: TRBV14; j_gene: TRBJ2-1; d_gene: TRBD2; abundance: .; CDR3nt: TGTGCCAGCAGCCTCGCGCGGGGAGGGAGGCCTCCGGGGGAGCAGTTCTTC; CDR3aa: CASSLARGGRPPGEQFF
v_gene: TRBV27; j_gene: TRBJ2-3; d_gene: TRBD2; abundance: .; CDR3nt: TGTGCCAGCAACGCCAGGGGGACTAGCGGGAGGGACGGCACAGATACGCAGTATTTT; CDR3aa: CASNARGTSGRDGTDTQYF
v_gene: TRBV12-5; j_gene: TRBJ1-2; d_gene: .; abundance: .; CDR3nt: TGTGCTAGTGGTTCCCCAGGGGCCATCTATGGCTACACCTTC; CDR3aa: CASGSPGAIYGYTF
v_gene: TRBV5-1; j_gene: TRBJ1-6; d_gene: .; abundance: .; CDR3nt: TGCGCCAGCAGCTTGATAGTCTCTGGCTCCTATAATTCACCCCTCCACTTT; CDR3aa: CASSLIVSGSYNSPLHF
v_gene: TRBV18; j_gene: TRBJ1-3; d_gene: TRBD1; abundance: .; CDR3nt: TGTGCCAGCTCACTTCGGGACAGGGTCTCTGGAAACACCATATATTTT; CDR3aa: CASSLRDRVSGNTIYF
v_gene: TRBV7-9; j_gene: TRBJ2-5; d_gene: TRBD2; abundance: .; CDR3nt: TGTGCCAGCAGCTTTAGCGGGAGGGGCCAAGAGACCCAGTACTTC; CDR3aa: CASSFSGRGQETQYF
v_gene: TRBV5-1; j_gene: TRBJ2-5; d_gene: .; abundance: .; CDR3nt: TGCGCCAGCAGCTTGGCCGGAAGCGGTTCTCCAGTCGAGACCCAGTACTTC; CDR3aa: CASSLAGSGSPVETQYF
v_gene: TRBV11-2; j_gene: TRBJ1-6; d_gene: .; abundance: .; CDR3nt: TGTGCCAGCAGCTTAGTTGGACAGTTGTTCGCACCCCTCCACTTT; CDR3aa: CASSLVGQLFAPLHF
v_gene: TRBV19; j_gene: TRBJ2-3; d_gene: TRBD2; abundance: .; CDR3nt: TGTGCCAGTAGTAGGGTTAGCGGGAGTCCAGATACGCAGTATTTT; CDR3aa: CASSRVSGSPDTQYF